This T cell receptor (beta chain) was recovered during a study of T cell clonality in common variable immunodeficiency. The data were produced by immunoSEQ multiplex PCR, yet TCRdb's version contains in-frame clones alone and is incomplete. The record shows tens of thousands of clones for this sample, with no singletons present. In this sample, this clone turned up many times. The material sequenced was peripheral blood mononuclear cells. The sequence derives from a person aged 18 to 75 in good health.

The CDR3 loop reads CASELAGDINEQFF. Incomplete CDR3 DNA: TGTGCTAGCGAACTAGCGGGAGATATCAATGAG. This sequence joins TRBV12-5 and TRBJ2-1; 11 bases line up with TRBD2. The CDR3 end is not reached by the read, which stops 3 residues before it; the germline J gene fills it in. Germline CDR1 reads LGHNT; CDR2 reads FRNRAP. Trimming removed 9 bases from V and 6 bases from J; junction bases left unmatched: 7. CDR3 length equals 14 residues.